The present T cell receptor (beta chain) was sequenced within a study of blood T cells in healthy people across ages. This clonotype was seen many times. Aged roughly 6 to 90, donors were systemically healthy Caucasians from Russia. The CDR3 is made up of 14 amino acids. The V and J ends lost 3 bases and 6 bases, in that order; junction bases with no gene match: 5. CDR1 SQVTM and CDR2 ANQGSEA come from the germline V gene. Next came a second PCR, run for about 7 to 12 cycles, which used a sample-barcoded 5' primer along with a J-beta primer mix. There were at least 3 million CDR3-containing paired-end reads obtained from each sample. Each CDR3 protein gets one entry after TCRdb re-called the 5' RACE reads with MiXCR. The sample has roughly 1,500,000 distinct CDR3 sequences; around two fifths are singletons.

The material sequenced was blood. This clonotype was sampled from a young woman in good health. The rearrangement uses TRBV29-1 and TRBJ2-1, with 10 bases aligning to TRBD2. In DNA form, the CDR3 reads TGCAGCGTTGATACTAGCGGGATGGGCAATGAGCAGTTCTTC. Residues: CSVDTSGMGNEQFF.